Following are 5 T cell receptor beta chains from one sample sequenced in a study of T cell responses to AZD1222 COVID-19 vaccine. The table came from immunoSEQ multiplex PCR; TCRdb's copy has only in-frame clones and leaves some out. The data hold tens of thousands of clones, with around 85% observed a single time. The source material was peripheral blood, sampled 28 days after the second AZD1222 dose. Receptors were obtained from an adult who received the AZD1222 COVID-19 vaccine.

This CDR3 reads CASSSPGNEAFF. The CDR3 DNA reads as TGTGCCAGCAGCTCCCCGGGGAATGAAGCTTTCTTT. This chain connects TRBV7-3 to TRBJ1-1; the D is unclear. With 4 bases removed from V and 7 bases from J, the gap between germline ends came to 10 bases. The CDR3 consists of 12 residues. CDR1 and CDR2 (germline): SGHTA, FQGTGA.

This chain joins TRBV14 and TRBJ1-1, with 11 bases that match TRBD1. The germline CDR1 and CDR2 sequences are SGHDN and FVKESK. V shed 2 bases, J shed 0 bases, and the junction held 11 bases outside the gene matches. The CDR3 is made up of 19 amino acids. CDR3 DNA: TGTGCCAGCAGCCAAAGGCCACCGGGACAGGGGGACTTGAACACTGAAGCTTTCTTT. Translated: CASSQRPPGQGDLNTEAFF.

The genes are TRBV30 and TRBJ2-7; TRBD1 or TRBD2 may be the D gene (6 bases each). V lost 1 base and J 5 bases, leaving 9 bases between the germline ends. There are 12 residues in the CDR3. Germline CDR1 reads GTSNPN; CDR2 reads SVGIG (reference sequence). The CDR3 DNA is TGTGCCTGGAGTGAGGGGGGCCACGAGCAGTACTTC. Translated, it gives CAWSEGGHEQYF.

The chain is built from TRBV7-3 and TRBJ2-1, with D unresolved. V was trimmed by 4 bases and J by 0 bases, leaving 13 bases between them. The CDR3 consists of 16 residues. The germline gives CDR1 SGHTA, CDR2 FQGTGA. The CDR3 DNA sequence: TGTGCCAGCAGCTCCCGGGCTACTACCTCCTACAATGAGCAGTTCTTC. This gives the protein CASSSRATTSYNEQFF.

This chain links TRBV15 with TRBJ2-3, with 10 positions matching TRBD2. Trimming cost V 4 bases and J 3 bases; bases outside gene matches: 4. The CDR3 has 15 residues. Germline values: CDR1 LNHNV, CDR2 YYDKDF (reference sequence). The CDR3 nucleotides read TGTGCCACCAGCAAGAGCGGGGGGGATACAGATACGCAGTATTTT. Translated, it gives CATSKSGGDTDTQYF.